This T cell receptor beta chain was retrieved from a study of multiple sclerosis patients with progressive multifocal leukoencephalopathy (dated 2019 in TCRdb). Notes on the research overall: The controls were several MS patients treated with natalizumab who did not develop PML and who were sampled longitudinally. The study was designed to detect JC virus-specific or public T-cell expansions arising at the time of PML onset. Two natalizumab-treated patients who later developed PML were followed longitudinally from before therapy through 6 and 12 months to PML onset. The study examined peripheral T and B cells of MS patients who developed PML (4 under natalizumab, 1 after alemtuzumab) and treated patients who did not.

Amplification of TRB CDR3 regions from genomic DNA was performed at survey-level depth using the immunoSEQ two-step multiplex PCR. Each PCR was spiked with synthetic inline TR CDR3 controls spanning all V-J pairings to estimate template counts and remove amplification bias. Reads went through processing to reduce amplification and sequencing bias, and quantification was done against synthetic TR CDR3 analogs. The study's processing was this. Raw data were processed in ImmunoSEQ Analyzer, with out-of-frame sequences and CDR3s containing stop codons removed, and genes were named according to IMGT nomenclature. Normalized Shannon entropy, defined as 1 minus Pielou's evenness, served as the summary measure of repertoire diversity. TRB sequences were treated as identical only when sharing V gene, J gene and CDR3. Public PML clonotypes were defined as CDR3s shared by two or more PML-onset samples but absent from earlier samples, from controls, and from public databases. Position-by-position CDR3 amino acid composition was analyzed in Skylign with the observed count method. Here the immuneACCESS table is served through TCRdb, limited to in-frame sequences with V and J called. Missing clones are a known gap in these copies; in checked studies unresolved V genes cover under half, and the rest lacks a known reason. The DNA gave D and trimming, while V, J and clone size come from that table. In all, the sample holds some 30,000 clones, and about 88% of those were seen once. Over 1.3% of the sample rests with the top ten.

For this clone: There is no known antigen for this receptor. No base qualities exist here, and no much larger clone lies one base off it.

On the study overall, not on this receptor specifically: In most PML patients, lower normalized Shannon entropy suggested less diverse TRB repertoires, while the natalizumab-treated controls had values close to 1. With only a small, descriptive cohort, it remained unclear whether the findings reflect JC virus infection or general immunocompromise. When PML developed, no shared TRBV or TRBJ gene usage and no preferred TRBV-TRBJ pairings were found. The analysis covered only peripheral blood, although cerebrospinal fluid or brain lymphocytes might be more informative for natalizumab-associated PML. TRB clones above 0.5% frequency appeared only in PML patients, but expanded clones at PML onset were already present before and during natalizumab therapy.

Read against the paper, the sample's time point label means: before natalizumab initiation. Every listed patient had received interferon beta before, and every PML patient was female. Blood samples at T0 were collected prior to the first natalizumab infusion. Ficoll-Hypaque density gradient centrifugation was used to isolate peripheral blood mononuclear cells. V and J are truncated by 5 bases and 2 bases respectively, leaving an intervening sequence of 10 bases. Looking up the germline V gene yields CDR1 SGHRS and CDR2 YFSETQ. The CDR3, cysteine through phenylalanine, is 13 amino acids long. Only the CDR3 part of the read is kept: 39 bases, read in frame from the first base.

The chain is encoded by TRBV5-1 joined to TRBJ1-2; there is no confident call for the D gene. The sequence came from a human donor with multiple sclerosis. The sequencing sample was made of PBMCs. The nucleotide sequence reads as follows: TGCGCCAGCAGTCCGGGGATAAACTATGGCTACACCTTC. It is translated as CASSPGINYGYTF.